This T cell receptor beta chain derives from a study of vaccination and CD4 T cells after COVID-19. With respect to this clonotype: No antigen is known for it.

Cultured CD4+ T cells had their DNA profiled by the Oncomine TCR Beta short-read assay. Each CDR3 protein gets one entry after TCRdb re-called the PCR reads with MiXCR. This table has 9,100 or so distinct CDR3 sequences, 51% appearing once. Indicated treatment: approximately nine-day PBMC culture with coronavirus spike peptide pools or control peptides (ViraFEST assay). The receptor's source is a human donor who had recovered from COVID-19. The source material was CD4+ T cells from blood, cultured in vitro.

The CDR3 spells CSARDIGDYTGTDTQYF. The CDR3 region has the DNA TGCAGTGCTAGAGATATTGGAGACTACACCGGCACAGATACGCAGTATTTT. J is TRBJ2-3 and V is TRBV20-1; D might be TRBD2 (5 bases). CDR1 is DFQATT, CDR2 SNEGSKA, per germline (reference sequence). The CDR3 runs to 17 residues. Trimming pared 0 bases from V and 1 base from J, leaving 17 bases between.